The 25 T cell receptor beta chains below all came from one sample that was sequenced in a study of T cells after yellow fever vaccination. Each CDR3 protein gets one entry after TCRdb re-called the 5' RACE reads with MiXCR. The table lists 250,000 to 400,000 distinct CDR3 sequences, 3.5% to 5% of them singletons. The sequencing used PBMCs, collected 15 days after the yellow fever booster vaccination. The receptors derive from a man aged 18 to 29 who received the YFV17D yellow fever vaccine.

As DNA, the CDR3 is TGTGCCAGCAGCATCGGACAGGGAAATTCACCCCTCCACTTT. Protein product: CASSIGQGNSPLHF. This rearrangement joins TRBV7-2 to TRBJ1-6; TRBD1 matches at 8 bases. Germline V gives CDR1 SGHTA, CDR2 FQGNSA. Unmatched junction bases numbered 4, after V lost 5 bases and J lost 7 bases. The CDR3 runs to 14 residues. Looking up the rest from reference TRBV7-2 and TRBJ1-6 gives the full variable domain: GAGVSQSPSNKVTEKGKDVELRCDPISGHTALYWYRQSLGQGLEFLIYFQGNSAPDKSGLPSDRFSAERTGGSVSTLTIQRTQQEDSAVYLCASSIGQGNSPLHFGNGTRLTVT.

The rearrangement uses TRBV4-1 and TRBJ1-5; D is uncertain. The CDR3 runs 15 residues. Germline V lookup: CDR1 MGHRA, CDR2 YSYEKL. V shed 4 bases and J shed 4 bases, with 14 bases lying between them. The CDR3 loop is CASSPRIMGNQPQHF. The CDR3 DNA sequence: TGCGCCAGCAGCCCCCGGATCATGGGGAATCAGCCCCAGCATTTT.

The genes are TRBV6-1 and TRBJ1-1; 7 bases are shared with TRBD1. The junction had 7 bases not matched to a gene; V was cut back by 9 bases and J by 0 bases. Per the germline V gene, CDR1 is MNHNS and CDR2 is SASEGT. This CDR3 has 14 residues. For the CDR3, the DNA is TGTGCCAGTGATACAAGGGGGCTGAACACTGAAGCTTTCTTT. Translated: CASDTRGLNTEAFF.

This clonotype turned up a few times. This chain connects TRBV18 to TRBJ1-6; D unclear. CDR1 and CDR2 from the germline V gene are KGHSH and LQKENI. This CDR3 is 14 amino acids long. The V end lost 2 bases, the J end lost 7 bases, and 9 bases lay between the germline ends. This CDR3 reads CASSPVGSNSPLHF. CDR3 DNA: TGTGCCAGCTCACCAGTGGGGTCGAATTCACCCCTCCACTTT.

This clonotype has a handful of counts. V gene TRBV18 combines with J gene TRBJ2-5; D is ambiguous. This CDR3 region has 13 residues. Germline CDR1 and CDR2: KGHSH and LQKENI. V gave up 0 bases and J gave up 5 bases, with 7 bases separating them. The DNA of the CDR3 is TGTGCCAGCTCACCACCGGCAGAGGAGACCCAGTACTTC. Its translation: CASSPPAEETQYF.

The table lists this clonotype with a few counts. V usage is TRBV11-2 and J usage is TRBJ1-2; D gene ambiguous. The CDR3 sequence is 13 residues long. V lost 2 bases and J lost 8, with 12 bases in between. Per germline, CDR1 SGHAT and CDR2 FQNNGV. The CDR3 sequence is CASSLMTHRGYTF. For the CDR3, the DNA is TGTGCCAGCAGCTTAATGACCCACCGGGGCTACACCTTC. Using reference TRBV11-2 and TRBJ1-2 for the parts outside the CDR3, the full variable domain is EAGVAQSPRYKIIEKRQSVAFWCNPISGHATLYWYQQILGQGPKLLIQFQNNGVVDDSQLPKDRFSAERLKGVDSTLKIQPAKLEDSAVYLCASSLMTHRGYTFGSGTRLTVV.

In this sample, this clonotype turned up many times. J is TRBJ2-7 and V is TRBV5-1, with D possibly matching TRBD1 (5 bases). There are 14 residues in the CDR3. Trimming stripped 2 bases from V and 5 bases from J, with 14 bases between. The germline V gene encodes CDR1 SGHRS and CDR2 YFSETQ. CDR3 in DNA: TGCGCCAGCAGCTTCCATCCAGGGAATGACGAGCAGTACTTC. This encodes CASSFHPGNDEQYF.

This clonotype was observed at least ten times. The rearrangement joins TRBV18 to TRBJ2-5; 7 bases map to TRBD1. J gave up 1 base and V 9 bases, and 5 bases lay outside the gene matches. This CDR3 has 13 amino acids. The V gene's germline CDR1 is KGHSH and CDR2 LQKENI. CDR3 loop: CASSRDSQETQYF. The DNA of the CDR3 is TGTGCCAGTTCCCGGGACAGCCAAGAGACCCAGTACTTC.

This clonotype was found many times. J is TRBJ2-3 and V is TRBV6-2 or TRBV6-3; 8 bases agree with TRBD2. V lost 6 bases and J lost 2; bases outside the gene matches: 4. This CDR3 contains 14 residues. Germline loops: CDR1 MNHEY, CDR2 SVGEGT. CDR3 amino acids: CASRRGGNTDTQYF. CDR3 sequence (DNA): TGTGCCAGCAGACGGGGGGGTAACACAGATACGCAGTATTTT.

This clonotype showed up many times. In DNA form, the CDR3 reads TGCGCCAGCAGCTCGCAGGGAGGGAACACTGAAGCTTTCTTT. It yields the protein CASSSQGGNTEAFF. This chain links TRBV5-1 with TRBJ1-1, with a tentative D call TRBD1 (5 bases). This CDR3 is built from 14 residues. V dropped 3 bases and J dropped 1 base, with 10 bases sitting between them. Germline values: CDR1 SGHRS, CDR2 YFSETQ.

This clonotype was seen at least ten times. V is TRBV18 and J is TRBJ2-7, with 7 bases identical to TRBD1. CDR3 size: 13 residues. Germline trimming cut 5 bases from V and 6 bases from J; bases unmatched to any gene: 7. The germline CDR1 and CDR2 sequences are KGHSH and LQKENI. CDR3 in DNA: TGTGCCAGCTCAGACAGGGATTTCGGCGAGCAGTACTTC. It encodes CASSDRDFGEQYF.

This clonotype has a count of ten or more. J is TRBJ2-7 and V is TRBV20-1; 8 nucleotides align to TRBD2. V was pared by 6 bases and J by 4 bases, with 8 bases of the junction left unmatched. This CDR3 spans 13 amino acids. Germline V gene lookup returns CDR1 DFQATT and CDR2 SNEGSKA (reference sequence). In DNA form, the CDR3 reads TGCAGTGCCAGACCGGGGGGGAGGTACGAGCAGTACTTC. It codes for CSARPGGRYEQYF.

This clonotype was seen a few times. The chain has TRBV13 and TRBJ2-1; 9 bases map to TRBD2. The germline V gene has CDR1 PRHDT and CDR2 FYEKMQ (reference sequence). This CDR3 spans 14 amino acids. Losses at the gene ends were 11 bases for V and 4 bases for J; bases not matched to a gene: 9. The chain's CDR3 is CACRRRGGYNEQFF. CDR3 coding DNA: TGTGCCTGTCGTCGGCGGGGGGGATACAATGAGCAGTTCTTC.

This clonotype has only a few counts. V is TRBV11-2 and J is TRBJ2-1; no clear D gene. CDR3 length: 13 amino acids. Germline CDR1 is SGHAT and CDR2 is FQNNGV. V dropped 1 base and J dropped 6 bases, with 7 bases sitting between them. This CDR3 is CASSLVGFNEQFF. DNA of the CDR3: TGTGCCAGCAGCTTAGTTGGCTTCAATGAGCAGTTCTTC.

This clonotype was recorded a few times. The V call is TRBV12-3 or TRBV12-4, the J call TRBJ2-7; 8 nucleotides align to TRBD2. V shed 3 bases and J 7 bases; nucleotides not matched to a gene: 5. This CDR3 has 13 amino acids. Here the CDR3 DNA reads TGTGCCAGCAGTTTCGGGGGGGCTCGAGAGCAGTACGTC. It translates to CASSFGGAREQYV.

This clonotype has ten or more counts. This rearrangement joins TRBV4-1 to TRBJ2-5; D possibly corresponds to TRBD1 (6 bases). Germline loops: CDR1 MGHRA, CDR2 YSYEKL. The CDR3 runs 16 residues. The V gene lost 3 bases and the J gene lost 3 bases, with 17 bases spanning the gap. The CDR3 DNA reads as TGCGCCAGCAGCCAGACTACAGGTTCAGGGGAAGAGACCCAGTACTTC. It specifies CASSQTTGSGEETQYF.

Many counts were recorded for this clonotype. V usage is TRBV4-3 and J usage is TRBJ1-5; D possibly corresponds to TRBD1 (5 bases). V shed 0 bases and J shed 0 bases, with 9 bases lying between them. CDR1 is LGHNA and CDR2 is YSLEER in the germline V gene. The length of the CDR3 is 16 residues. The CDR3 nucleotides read TGCGCCAGCAGCCAAGACAGGGTTTATAGCAATCAGCCCCAGCATTTT. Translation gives CASSQDRVYSNQPQHF.

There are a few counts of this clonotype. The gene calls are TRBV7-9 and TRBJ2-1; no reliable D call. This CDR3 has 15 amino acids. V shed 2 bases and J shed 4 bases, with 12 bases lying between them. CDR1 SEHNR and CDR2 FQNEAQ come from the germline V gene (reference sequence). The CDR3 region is CASSLPRTDYNEQFF. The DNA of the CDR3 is TGTGCCAGCAGCTTACCGCGGACCGATTACAATGAGCAGTTCTTC.

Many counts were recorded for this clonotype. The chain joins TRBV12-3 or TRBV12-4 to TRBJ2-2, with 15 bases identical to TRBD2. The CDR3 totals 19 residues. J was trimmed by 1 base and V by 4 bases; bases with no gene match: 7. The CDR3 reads CASSSPGLAGGMNTGELFF. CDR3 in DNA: TGTGCCAGCAGTTCGCCCGGACTAGCGGGGGGGATGAACACCGGGGAGCTGTTTTTT.

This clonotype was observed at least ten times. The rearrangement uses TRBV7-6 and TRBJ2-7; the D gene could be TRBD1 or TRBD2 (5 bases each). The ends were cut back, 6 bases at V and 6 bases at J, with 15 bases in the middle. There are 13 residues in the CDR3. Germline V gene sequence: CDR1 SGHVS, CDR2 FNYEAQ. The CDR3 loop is CASSTGPGLEQYF. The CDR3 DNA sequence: TGTGCCAGCAGTACTGGACCGGGGCTCGAGCAGTACTTC.

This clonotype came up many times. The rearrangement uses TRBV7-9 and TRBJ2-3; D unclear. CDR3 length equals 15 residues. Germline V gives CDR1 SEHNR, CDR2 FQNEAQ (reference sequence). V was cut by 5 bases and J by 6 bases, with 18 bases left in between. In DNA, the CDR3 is TGTGCCAGCAGCCCCAGCCCTCTGGTGGGGGATACGCAGTATTTT. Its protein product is CASSPSPLVGDTQYF.

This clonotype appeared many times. DNA of the CDR3: TGTGCCAGCAGGTCGCAGGGGGCCCTTGGCGGGGAGCTGTTTTTT. Amino acid sequence: CASRSQGALGGELFF. The V and J genes are TRBV6-5 and TRBJ2-2; 8 bases fit TRBD1. This CDR3 comprises 15 residues. Trimming at V came to 6 bases and at J to 7 bases, leaving 10 bases not matched to a gene. The germline CDR1 and CDR2 sequences are MNHEY and SVGAGI.

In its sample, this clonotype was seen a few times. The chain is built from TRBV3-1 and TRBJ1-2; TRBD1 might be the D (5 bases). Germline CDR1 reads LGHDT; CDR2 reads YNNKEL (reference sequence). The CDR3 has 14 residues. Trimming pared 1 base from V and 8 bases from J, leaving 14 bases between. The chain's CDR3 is CASSQGVRDSGYTF. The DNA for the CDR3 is TGTGCCAGCAGCCAAGGTGTTAGGGACTCCGGCTACACCTTC. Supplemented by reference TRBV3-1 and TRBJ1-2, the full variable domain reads DTAVSQTPKYLVTQMGNDKSIKCEQNLGHDTMYWYKQDSKKFLKIMFSYNNKELIINETVPNRFSPKSPDKAHLNLHINSLELGDSAVYFCASSQGVRDSGYTFGSGTRLTVV.

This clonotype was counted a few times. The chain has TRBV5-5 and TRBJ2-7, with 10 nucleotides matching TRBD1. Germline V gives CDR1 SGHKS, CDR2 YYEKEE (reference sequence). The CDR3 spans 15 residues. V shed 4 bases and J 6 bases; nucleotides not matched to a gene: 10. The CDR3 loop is CASSGDRGRLGEQYF. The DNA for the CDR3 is TGTGCCAGCAGCGGTGACAGGGGGCGGTTGGGCGAGCAGTACTTC.

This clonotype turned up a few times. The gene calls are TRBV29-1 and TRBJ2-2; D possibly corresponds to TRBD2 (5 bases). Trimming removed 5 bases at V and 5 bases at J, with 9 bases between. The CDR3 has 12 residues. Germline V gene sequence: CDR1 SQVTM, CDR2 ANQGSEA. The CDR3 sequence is CSVPRGTGELFF. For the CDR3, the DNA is TGCAGCGTTCCTCGGGGTACCGGGGAGCTGTTTTTT.